The 5 T cell receptor beta chains below all came from one sample that was sequenced in a study of cytotoxic CD8 clonotypes in ibrutinib-treated CLL. The method was immunoSEQ multiplex PCR; TCRdb's version includes in-frame clones alone and lacks a portion of them. The top ten clones hold about 39% of a sample with over 100,000 clones, 50% to 65% of them seen once. The sequencing used PBMCs, collected after 24 months of ibrutinib treatment. Receptors were obtained from a human donor with chronic lymphocytic leukemia.

This clone showed up just a few times. The chain recombines TRBV11-1 with TRBJ2-2; D is possibly TRBD1 or TRBD2 (5 bases each). This CDR3 spans 13 amino acids. In germline, CDR1 is SGHAT, CDR2 FQDESV (reference sequence). V lost 5 bases to trimming and J lost 5 bases, with 9 bases between them. DNA for the CDR3: TGTGCCAGCAGCGTCAGGGAGACCGGGGAGCTGTTTTTT. Translated, it gives CASSVRETGELFF.

V usage is TRBV5-8 and J usage is TRBJ2-7; no reliable D call. V lost 0 bases and J 4 bases, leaving 8 bases between the germline ends. The CDR3 spans 13 residues. Germline V lookup: CDR1 SGHTS, CDR2 YDEGEE. The CDR3 nucleotides read TGTGCCAGCAGCTTGGACAGCGTGTACGAGCAGTACTTC. This encodes CASSLDSVYEQYF.

Turning to this clone: The sample has other DNA sequences that encode this CDR3 too. The chain uses TRBV4-1 and TRBJ2-1; D remains unclear. The CDR3 is made up of 13 amino acids. Trimming removed 0 bases at V and 3 bases at J, with 3 bases between. Germline V lookup: CDR1 MGHRA, CDR2 YSYEKL. As DNA, the CDR3 is TGCGCCAGCAGCCAAGATTTCTACAATGAGCAGTTCTTC. This translates into CASSQDFYNEQFF.

The genes are TRBV2 and TRBJ2-2; weak D call: TRBD2 (6 bases). CDR1 is SNHLY and CDR2 is FYNNEI in the germline V gene. The CDR3 totals 15 residues. Trimming pared 6 bases from V and 1 base from J, leaving 12 bases between. This CDR3 reads CASRPGGVNTGELFF. In nucleotides, the CDR3 is TGTGCCAGCAGGCCGGGCGGGGTGAACACCGGGGAGCTGTTTTTT.

This clone has only one observation. The rearrangement uses TRBV9 and TRBJ2-7, with 11 bases fitting TRBD2. Germline V lookup: CDR1 SGDLS, CDR2 YYNGEE. The length of the CDR3 is 15 residues. Germline trimming cut 2 bases from V and 5 bases from J; bases unmatched to any gene: 6. The CDR3 DNA sequence: TGTGCCAGCAGCGTCCTAGCGGGGGGCTTTGACGAGCAGTACTTC. It codes for CASSVLAGGFDEQYF.